This TCR beta chain was recorded in a study of identical twins. In TCRdb, the 5' RACE reads were re-called with MiXCR into one record per CDR3 protein. The repertoire has 500,000 to 700,000 distinct CDR3 sequences, 7% to 7.5% of them found once; the top ten carry around 1.6%. This clonotype has at least ten counts. V lost 2 bases, J lost 6 bases, and 9 bases lay in between. Germline CDR1 is SGHTA and CDR2 is FQGNSA. The CDR3 is made up of 13 amino acids. These data were also reused for a study on yellow fever vaccine responses in identical twins.

This receptor was identified in a woman aged 18 to 35 in good health. Sequences were obtained from PBMCs. V usage is TRBV7-2 and J usage is TRBJ2-3; D not resolved. The chain's CDR3 is CASSLSVLDTQYF. In nucleotides, the CDR3 is TGTGCCAGCAGCTTATCCGTTCTGGATACGCAGTATTTT.